This TCR beta chain was documented in a study of T cells in Graves' hyperthyroidism and ophthalmopathy. For the study at large: Pretreatment peripheral blood was obtained at initial diagnosis.

This clonotype was observed at least ten times. The target antigen is unknown. Study outcomes and limitations: The model anticipated ophthalmopathy a median about six months pre-onset. Blood shared most expanded thyroid clonotypes above 0.001.

Those patients with uncontrolled infection, other autoimmune disease, pregnancy or lactation were excluded. RNA transcripts served as the template for amplifying TCR beta CDR3 regions. The HTBI primer set was used in a first-round RT-PCR of the TCR CDR3. TCRdb analysed the multiplex PCR reads with MiXCR anew, one entry per CDR3 protein. The profile shows approximately 600,000 distinct CDR3 sequences, roughly 15% of them singletons. Sequenced: blood. The source of this sequence is a middle-aged woman with Graves' ophthalmopathy.

CDR3 residues: CASSLEGRREQYF. CDR3 in DNA: TGCGCCAGCAGCTTGGAGGGGCGCCGGGAGCAGTACTTC. This chain uses TRBV5-1 with TRBJ2-7; TRBD1 might be the D (5 bases). V lost 0 bases and J 7 bases, leaving 11 bases between the germline ends. The CDR3 is 13 amino acids. Germline-derived CDR1 and CDR2 are SGHRS and YFSETQ.